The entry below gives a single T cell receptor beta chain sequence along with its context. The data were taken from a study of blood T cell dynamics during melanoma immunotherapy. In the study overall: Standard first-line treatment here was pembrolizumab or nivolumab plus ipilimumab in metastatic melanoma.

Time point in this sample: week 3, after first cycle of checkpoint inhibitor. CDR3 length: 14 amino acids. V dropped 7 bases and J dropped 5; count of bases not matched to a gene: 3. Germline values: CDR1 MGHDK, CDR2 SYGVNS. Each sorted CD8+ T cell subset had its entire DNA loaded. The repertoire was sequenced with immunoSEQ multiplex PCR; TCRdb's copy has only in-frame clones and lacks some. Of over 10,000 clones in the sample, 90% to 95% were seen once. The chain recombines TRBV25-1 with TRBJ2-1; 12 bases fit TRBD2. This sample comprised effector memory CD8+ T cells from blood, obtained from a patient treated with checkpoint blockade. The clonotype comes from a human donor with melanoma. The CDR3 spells CASTRLAGDNEQFF. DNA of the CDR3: TGTGCCAGCACACGACTAGCGGGAGACAATGAGCAGTTCTTC.